The clone carrying this TCR beta chain was seen ten or more times. Sequence at one end of the junction differs from germline and may be a read error. The data derive from a study of T cells after yellow fever vaccination. General study results and limits: Clonotypes that responded to the vaccine were almost all undetectable in sorted memory subsets on day 0.

This CDR3 has 15 residues. From germline, CDR1 is SEHNR and CDR2 FQNEAQ (reference sequence). In TCRdb, the 5' RACE reads were re-called with MiXCR into one record per CDR3 protein. The profile covers 20,000 to 25,000 distinct CDR3 sequences, with approximately 3.5% appearing a single time and 0.85% to 1% taken by the ten largest. Sequencing used PBMCs, either bulk or a sorted T-cell subset (CD4+, CD8+, memory, or dextramer-sorted; not recorded which), obtained roughly 47 days after the first yellow fever vaccination. This TCR was sampled from a man younger than 35 who received the YFV17D yellow fever vaccine. V and J are TRBV7-9 and TRBJ1-4; D is perhaps TRBD1 (6 bases). The CDR3 DNA sequence: TGTGCCAGCAGCTTAGGGGGCAGGGGCCACGACAAGGTGATTTTT. Translated, it gives CASSLGGRGHDKVIF.